This note documents a single T cell receptor beta chain sequence. From germline, CDR1 is SGHRS and CDR2 YFSETQ. There are 15 residues in the CDR3. Deletions cut 1 base from V and 2 bases from J, with 10 bases between. 13 Jbeta primers and 60 Vbeta primers were used for the PCR. The method was immunoSEQ multiplex PCR; TCRdb's version includes in-frame clones alone and lacks a portion of them. Here the sample spans roughly 120,000 clones, 65% to 75% being singletons. This sample is drawn from a study of cytomegalovirus exposure and HLA in healthy donors. The rearrangement links TRBV5-1 to TRBJ1-3; tentative D call: TRBD1 (6 bases). The source is a man aged 25 to 40 in good health and CMV-seropositive. Sequenced input: PBMCs. CDR3 sequence: CASSLNGDTGNTIYF. The CDR3 coding sequence is TGCGCCAGCAGCTTGAATGGGGACACTGGAAACACCATATATTTT. The whole variable domain, filled in from reference TRBV5-1 and TRBJ1-3, reads KAGVTQTPRYLIKTRGQQVTLSCSPISGHRSVSWYQQTPGQGLQFLFEYFSETQRNKGNFPGRFSGRQFSNSRSEMNVSTLELGDSALYLCASSLNGDTGNTIYFGEGSWLTVV.